The 27 T cell receptor beta chains in this list originate from one sample, sequenced in a study of T cells in Graves' hyperthyroidism and ophthalmopathy. TCR beta CDR3 regions were amplified from RNA transcripts. TCR CDR3 underwent first-round RT-PCR with the HTBI primer set. TCRdb processed the multiplex PCR reads anew with MiXCR; each CDR3 protein has one entry. There are hundreds of thousands of distinct CDR3 sequences in the sample; under 20% occur only once, and around 17% lies in the top ten. The specimen was blood. The receptor set was obtained from a woman aged 50 to 60 with Graves' hyperthyroidism that later progressed to Graves' ophthalmopathy.

The CDR3 reads CASSFAGRAKNIQYF. DNA for the CDR3: TGTGCCAGCAGTTTCGCGGGGCGGGCCAAAAACATTCAGTACTTC. The rearrangement joins TRBV28 to TRBJ2-4; D might be TRBD2 (6 bases). Trimming took off 3 bases at V and 1 base at J, with 10 bases between the two ends. This CDR3 spans 15 amino acids. CDR1 is MDHEN and CDR2 is SYDVKM in the germline V gene. Full variable domain (rest looked up from reference TRBV28 and TRBJ2-4): DVKVTQSSRYLVKRTGEKVFLECVQDMDHENMFWYRQDPGLGLRLIYFSYDVKMKEKGDIPEGYSVSREKKERFSLILESASTNQTSMYLCASSFAGRAKNIQYFGAGTRLSVL.

This clonotype was recorded a few times. The CDR3: CSFHAGQHNSPLHF. The CDR3 DNA is TGCAGCTTTCACGCGGGACAGCATAATTCACCCCTCCACTTT. This chain links TRBV20-1 with TRBJ1-6; 7 positions agree with TRBD1. Germline V lookup: CDR1 DFQATT, CDR2 SNEGSKA (reference sequence). The CDR3 is 14 amino acids.

This clonotype was seen ten or more times. The chain employs TRBV5-1 and TRBJ2-6, with D unresolved. CDR1 is SGHRS and CDR2 is YFSETQ in the germline V gene. The CDR3 extends over 18 amino acids. Trimming took 0 bases from V and 2 from J, leaving 15 bases between them. CDR3 residues: CASSLEGSGTAGANVLTF. The CDR3 nucleotides read TGCGCCAGCAGCTTGGAAGGGTCGGGTACCGCTGGGGCCAACGTCCTGACTTTC. Supplemented by reference TRBV5-1 and TRBJ2-6, the full variable domain reads KAGVTQTPRYLIKTRGQQVTLSCSPISGHRSVSWYQQTPGQGLQFLFEYFSETQRNKGNFPGRFSGRQFSNSRSEMNVSTLELGDSALYLCASSLEGSGTAGANVLTFGAGSRLTVL.

This sequence joins TRBV6-1 and TRBJ1-6; D gene uncertain. Trimming shortened V by 6 bases and J by 9 bases, and 18 bases separated the two germline ends. This CDR3 contains 15 residues. Germline CDR1 and CDR2: MNHNS and SASEGT. CDR3 loop: CASRERLNGVSPLHF. DNA of the CDR3: TGTGCCAGCAGGGAGCGGTTAAATGGCGTTTCACCCCTCCACTTT.

Only a few counts were recorded for this clonotype. The genes are TRBV2 and TRBJ1-6, with unresolved D. Trimming cost V 6 bases and J 0 bases, with 12 bases left between them. The germline gives CDR1 SNHLY, CDR2 FYNNEI. The CDR3 has 16 residues. CDR3 sequence (DNA): TGTGCCAGCAGCACCTCGCCGGTCTCCTATAATTCACCCCTCCACTTT. This sequence encodes CASSTSPVSYNSPLHF.

J is TRBJ1-6 and V is TRBV18, with D unresolved. Trimming removed 3 bases at V and 7 bases at J, with 10 bases between. The CDR3 has 14 residues. Germline V gives CDR1 KGHSH, CDR2 LQKENI. The CDR3 DNA sequence: TGTGCCAGCTCACCCGCAGATGCAAATTCACCCCTCCACTTT. Its translation: CASSPADANSPLHF.

The chain combines TRBV3-1 with TRBJ1-4; weak D call: TRBD1 (6 bases). The V end was cut by 5 bases, the J end by 5 bases, with 12 bases between. The germline V gene encodes CDR1 LGHDT and CDR2 YNNKEL (reference sequence). The CDR3 sequence is 14 residues long. The CDR3 protein is CASSSTGRNEKLFF. CDR3 DNA: TGTGCCAGCAGCAGCACAGGGCGCAATGAAAAACTGTTTTTT.

The chain is built from TRBV6-1 and TRBJ1-6; TRBD1 aligns across 10 bases. Trimming removed 6 bases from V and 10 bases from J; junction bases left unmatched: 12. CDR1 and CDR2 from the germline V gene are MNHNS and SASEGT. This CDR3 has 16 amino acids. CDR3 DNA: TGTGCCAGCAGCCGGGACAGGGGAGTGTTTGGATCACCCCTCCACTTT. This encodes CASSRDRGVFGSPLHF.

This clonotype was seen ten or more times. CDR3 sequence (DNA): TGTGCCAGCAGCTTAGTGGGCAGGGGGGAAGATGGCTACACCTTC. It translates to CASSLVGRGEDGYTF. The V call is TRBV11-2, the J call TRBJ1-2; 7 nucleotides line up with TRBD1. Trimming at V came to 1 base and at J to 6 bases, leaving 8 bases not matched to a gene. The CDR3 sequence is 15 residues long. Per the germline V gene, CDR1 is SGHAT and CDR2 is FQNNGV.

This clonotype was seen repeatedly, ten times or more. This chain uses TRBV6-1 with TRBJ1-5; 10 nucleotides align to TRBD1. The germline gives CDR1 MNHNS, CDR2 SASEGT. The V gene end was trimmed by 4 bases and the J gene end by 6 bases; junction bases not matched to a gene: 6. CDR3 length: 15 amino acids. This chain's CDR3 is CASSVGTGVLQPQHF. CDR3 DNA sequence: TGTGCCAGCAGTGTTGGGACAGGGGTGCTTCAGCCCCAGCATTTT.

Comment on this clonotype: A much bigger clone sits one base away, suggesting this may be a read error. The V and J genes are TRBV10-3 and TRBJ1-1; D is uncertain. The CDR3 has 13 residues. Looked up from germline, CDR1 is ENHRY and CDR2 is SYGVKD. Trimming took 7 bases from V and 4 from J, leaving 13 bases between them. The CDR3 here is CAITLTVTTEAFF. CDR3 DNA: TGTGCCATCACCCTCACAGTGACCACTGAAGCTTTCTTT.

This clonotype was seen many times. The genes are TRBV9 and TRBJ1-2, with TRBD1 identical over 9 bases. J lost 6 bases, V lost 3 bases, and 3 bases had no gene match. Looked up from germline, CDR1 is SGDLS and CDR2 is YYNGEE. The CDR3 is 13 residues long. Here the CDR3 reads CASSARDRDGYTF. CDR3 DNA sequence: TGTGCCAGCAGCGCGAGGGACAGGGATGGCTACACCTTC.

The genes are TRBV27 and TRBJ2-3; D perhaps matches TRBD1 (5 bases). Trimming shortened V by 5 bases and J by 0 bases, and 9 bases separated the two germline ends. Germline assignment: CDR1 MNHEY and CDR2 SMNVEV (reference sequence). The CDR3 consists of 14 residues. CDR3 region: CASSDSTSTDTQYF. The CDR3 DNA sequence: TGTGCCAGCAGTGACAGTACTAGCACAGATACGCAGTATTTT.

This clonotype came up a few times. A much larger clone differs from this one at a single base, so this may be a read error. This chain connects TRBV7-9 to TRBJ2-1; D gene ambiguous. The CDR3 extends over 13 amino acids. Trimming left V 1 base short and J 5 bases short, with 6 bases between. Germline V gene lookup returns CDR1 SEHNR and CDR2 FQNEAQ (reference sequence). The CDR3 protein is CASSLERHNEQFF. CDR3 DNA: TGTGCCAGCAGCTTAGAACGGCACAATGAGCAGTTCTTC.

J is TRBJ2-4 and V is TRBV30, with 7 bases lining up with TRBD2. The trim removed 3 bases at V and 0 bases at J, leaving 14 bases unmatched. Germline-derived CDR1 and CDR2 are GTSNPN and SVGIG (reference sequence). This CDR3 is built from 18 residues. In DNA, the CDR3 is TGTGCCTGGAGGGACTCTATGGGGGGGAGTCTAGCCAAAAACATTCAGTACTTC. Protein product: CAWRDSMGGSLAKNIQYF.

This clonotype was seen at least ten times. This chain connects TRBV20-1 to TRBJ1-2; a possible D gene is TRBD1 (6 bases). The CDR3 is made up of 13 amino acids. Germline V lookup: CDR1 DFQATT, CDR2 SNEGSKA (reference sequence). Trimming took off 1 base at V and 8 bases at J, with 14 bases between the two ends. The CDR3 nucleotides are TGCAGTGCTAGAGCGGGGGCCCTAGAGGGCTACACCTTC. It encodes CSARAGALEGYTF.

This clonotype was seen a few times. Given a much more abundant clone one base away, this may be a read error. The V call is TRBV10-3, the J call TRBJ2-7; unclear D gene. The length of the CDR3 is 11 residues. Trimming cost V 2 bases and J 3 bases, with 2 bases left between them. The germline gives CDR1 ENHRY, CDR2 SYGVKD. The CDR3 loop is CAISEVYEQYF. The CDR3 nucleotides read TGTGCCATCAGTGAGGTCTACGAGCAGTACTTC.

The V gene is TRBV3-1, the J gene TRBJ2-1, with TRBD1 as a possible D gene (5 bases). The CDR3 totals 14 residues. V was clipped by 7 bases and J by 3 bases, with 13 bases between them. Germline V gene lookup returns CDR1 LGHDT and CDR2 YNNKEL (reference sequence). CDR3 in amino acids: CASTTTGLYNEQFF. In DNA, the CDR3 is TGTGCCAGCACCACCACAGGTCTCTACAATGAGCAGTTCTTC.

This clonotype was counted many times. J is TRBJ1-1 and V is TRBV5-1; TRBD1 agrees at 11 bases. The CDR3 has 14 residues. Per germline, CDR1 SGHRS and CDR2 YFSETQ. J lost 6 bases, V lost 4 bases, and 5 bases had no gene match. The CDR3 is CASSPDRGRAEAFF. The CDR3 nucleotides are TGCGCCAGCAGCCCGGACAGGGGGCGAGCTGAAGCTTTCTTT.

Of note for this clonotype: With a much larger clone just one base away, this may be a read error. This rearrangement joins TRBV11-2 to TRBJ2-7; no clear D gene. The CDR3 is 12 residues long. V was trimmed by 0 bases and J by 5 bases, leaving 5 bases between them. Germline V gene sequence: CDR1 SGHAT, CDR2 FQNNGV. This chain's CDR3 is CASSLDLDEQYV. CDR3 in DNA: TGTGCCAGCAGCTTAGACCTCGACGAGCAGTACGTC.

The sample holds a few counts of this clonotype. The chain carries TRBV27 and TRBJ2-4; D gene ambiguous. Trimming took 8 bases from V and 0 from J, leaving 5 bases between them. The CDR3 has 12 amino acids. Looked up from germline, CDR1 is MNHEY and CDR2 is SMNVEV (reference sequence). The DNA of the CDR3 is TGTGCCAGCGGCGTAGCCAAAAACATTCAGTACTTC. This sequence encodes CASGVAKNIQYF.

The chain carries TRBV20-1 and TRBJ2-1, with TRBD1 matching 10 bases. CDR1 DFQATT and CDR2 SNEGSKA come from the germline V gene (reference sequence). CDR3 length: 15 residues. V shed 6 bases, J shed 4 bases, and the junction held 9 bases outside the gene matches. The DNA for the CDR3 is TGCAGTGCGGAGACGGGACAGGGGAGTTACAATGAGCAGTTCTTC. It translates to CSAETGQGSYNEQFF.

This clonotype turned up a few times. The genes are TRBV5-1 and TRBJ2-4; a possible D gene is TRBD1 (7 bases). V lost 2 bases and J 7 bases, leaving 13 bases between the germline ends. Germline V lookup: CDR1 SGHRS, CDR2 YFSETQ. There are 14 residues in the CDR3. CDR3 in amino acids: CASSFSSGGNIQYF. The CDR3 DNA reads as TGCGCCAGCAGCTTTAGTTCAGGGGGGAACATTCAGTACTTC.

This clonotype was seen a handful of times. V and J are TRBV5-1 and TRBJ2-2; 8 nucleotides agree with TRBD2. The CDR3 length is 16 residues. Germline loops: CDR1 SGHRS, CDR2 YFSETQ. V dropped 4 bases and J dropped 0; count of bases not matched to a gene: 5. This CDR3 is CASSSSGNANTGELFF. Written as DNA, the CDR3 is TGCGCCAGCAGCAGTAGCGGGAACGCGAACACCGGGGAGCTGTTTTTT. Full variable domain (remainder filled in from reference TRBV5-1 and TRBJ2-2): KAGVTQTPRYLIKTRGQQVTLSCSPISGHRSVSWYQQTPGQGLQFLFEYFSETQRNKGNFPGRFSGRQFSNSRSEMNVSTLELGDSALYLCASSSSGNANTGELFFGEGSRLTVL.

This clonotype was seen a handful of times. The chain recombines TRBV29-1 with TRBJ1-4; the D is unclear. Trimming cost V 4 bases and J 3 bases, with 15 bases left between them. CDR1 SQVTM and CDR2 ANQGSEA come from the germline V gene. This CDR3 is 15 amino acids long. This CDR3 reads CSVASPAFPNEKLFF. In nucleotides, the CDR3 is TGCAGCGTTGCATCCCCCGCGTTTCCTAATGAAAAACTGTTTTTT.

In this sample, this clonotype turned up many times. V is TRBV3-1 and J is TRBJ1-1; D perhaps matches TRBD1 (6 bases). The V gene lost 1 base and the J gene lost 3 bases, with 9 bases spanning the gap. The germline V gene encodes CDR1 LGHDT and CDR2 YNNKEL (reference sequence). The CDR3 consists of 14 residues. CDR3 amino acids: CASSQAQGYTEAFF. CDR3 DNA: TGTGCCAGCAGCCAAGCCCAGGGGTACACTGAAGCTTTCTTT.

This clonotype was recorded many times. The CDR3 nucleotides read TGTGCCAGCAGTATCCAGGGGGCGAGGTATGGCTACACCTTC. As protein: CASSIQGARYGYTF. This chain connects TRBV12-3 or TRBV12-4 to TRBJ1-2, with 8 positions matching TRBD1. Trimming at V came to 5 bases and at J to 5 bases, leaving 7 bases not matched to a gene. The CDR3 runs to 14 residues.